Following are 15 T cell receptor beta chains from one sample sequenced in a study of blood T cell repertoires in COVID-19. The assay was immunoSEQ multiplex PCR, and TCRdb's table has in-frame clones only and misses some. The table includes approximately 63,000 clones, approximately 79% detected once. The sequenced sample consisted of peripheral blood. All receptors come from a woman in her seventies with acute or convalescent COVID-19.

The J gene is TRBJ1-2, the V gene TRBV3-1 (or the pseudogene TRBV3-2), with D maybe TRBD1 (6 bases). Germline CDR1 LGHDT, CDR2 YNNKEL (reference sequence). Trimming removed 4 bases from V and 2 bases from J, with 8 bases in between. This CDR3 spans 13 amino acids. CDR3 sequence: CASSRTGNYGYTF. For the CDR3, the DNA is TGTGCCAGCAGCCGCACAGGGAACTATGGCTACACCTTC.

The rearrangement uses TRBV4-2 and TRBJ1-1, with no clear D. Germline V lookup: CDR1 LGHNA, CDR2 YNFKEQ. The CDR3 has 13 residues. The V gene lost 2 bases and the J gene lost 1 base, with 5 bases spanning the gap. The CDR3: CASSQRRNTEAFF. For the CDR3, the DNA is TGTGCCAGCAGCCAACGGAGGAACACTGAAGCTTTCTTT.

The chain combines TRBV7-9 with TRBJ2-3; a weak D match, TRBD1 (6 bases). The V end was cut by 2 bases, the J end by 4 bases, with 13 bases between. CDR1 is SEHNR, CDR2 FQNEAQ, per germline (reference sequence). The CDR3 extends over 15 amino acids. The CDR3 DNA is TGTGCCAGCAGCTTAAGGCAGGGGTCGGCAGATACGCAGTATTTT. Encoded protein: CASSLRQGSADTQYF.

The rearrangement uses TRBV6-2 or TRBV6-3 and TRBJ2-5; 8 bases agree with TRBD2. Germline trimming cut 6 bases from V and 2 bases from J; bases unmatched to any gene: 11. This CDR3 region has 16 residues. Germline CDR1 reads MNHEY; CDR2 reads SVGEGT. CDR3 amino acids: CASSLEAGGTQETQYF. CDR3 sequence (DNA): TGTGCCAGCAGCCTCGAGGCGGGGGGAACTCAAGAGACCCAGTACTTC.

This chain links TRBV19 with TRBJ2-1, with TRBD2 matching 11 bases. The length of the CDR3 is 14 residues. J gave up 15 bases and V 3 bases, and 10 bases lay outside the gene matches. Germline CDR1 LNHDA, CDR2 SQIVND (reference sequence). The CDR3 is CASSMGTSGAGPFF. CDR3 nucleotide sequence: TGTGCCAGTAGTATGGGGACTAGCGGAGCCGGACCGTTCTTC.

The V gene is TRBV15, the J gene TRBJ1-2, with 8 bases fitting TRBD1. Germline V lookup: CDR1 LNHNV, CDR2 YYDKDF (reference sequence). V gave up 8 bases and J gave up 8 bases; unmatched junction bases: 16. CDR3 size: 15 residues. The CDR3 coding sequence is TGTGCCACCGGAGCAGGGGGCGCCTCGAGGGGAGGCTACACCTTC. Residues: CATGAGGASRGGYTF.

This clone was counted a few times. The J gene is TRBJ1-6, the V gene TRBV6-2 or TRBV6-3; 7 bases fit TRBD1. Trimming took 0 bases from V and 7 from J; bases not matched to a gene: 0. The germline V gene encodes CDR1 MNHEY and CDR2 SVGEGT. The CDR3 is 14 amino acids. The CDR3 coding sequence is TGTGCCAGCAGTTACTCAGGGGGCAATTCACCCCTCCACTTT. This sequence encodes CASSYSGGNSPLHF.

The chain recombines TRBV9 with TRBJ2-7; possible D gene TRBD2, 5 bases. The V gene's germline CDR1 is SGDLS and CDR2 YYNGEE. This CDR3 region has 13 residues. V lost 4 bases to trimming and J lost 3 bases, with 11 bases between them. The DNA for the CDR3 is TGTGCCAGCAGCCAAAGCGGAGGCTACGAGCAGTACTTC. Its protein product is CASSQSGGYEQYF. Supplemented by reference TRBV9 and TRBJ2-7, the full variable domain reads DSGVTQTPKHLITATGQRVTLRCSPRSGDLSVYWYQQSLDQGLQFLIQYYNGEERAKGNILERFSAQQFPDLHSELNLSSLELGDSALYFCASSQSGGYEQYFGPGTRLTVT.

This clone was seen repeatedly, ten times or more. The chain recombines TRBV25-1 with TRBJ2-1; D possibly corresponds to TRBD2 (6 bases). The ends were cut back, 5 bases at V and 12 bases at J, with 11 bases in the middle. This CDR3 spans 11 amino acids. Germline V gene sequence: CDR1 MGHDK, CDR2 SYGVNS. The CDR3: CASSPGDGQFF. CDR3 nucleotides: TGTGCCAGCAGTCCGGGGGACGGGCAGTTCTTC.

The chain is built from TRBV15 and TRBJ2-2; 7 bases are shared with TRBD1. CDR3 length equals 16 residues. Trimming removed 0 bases from V and 6 bases from J; junction bases left unmatched: 7. CDR1 is LNHNV and CDR2 is YYDKDF in the germline V gene (reference sequence). The CDR3 loop is CATSRDRTGLAGELFF. Here the CDR3 DNA reads TGTGCCACCAGCAGAGACCGGACAGGCCTGGCCGGGGAGCTGTTTTTT.

This sequence joins TRBV18 and TRBJ1-4; D is uncertain. V was clipped by 4 bases and J by 8 bases, with 14 bases between them. The CDR3 has 14 residues. The germline gives CDR1 KGHSH, CDR2 LQKENI. Here the CDR3 reads CASSLPGMGEKLFF. The DNA of the CDR3 is TGTGCCAGCTCACTACCCGGGATGGGGGAAAAACTGTTTTTT.

The V gene is TRBV24-1, the J gene TRBJ2-2; 10 nucleotides align to TRBD1. With V trimmed by 5 bases and J by 3 bases, 5 bases remained unmatched. The CDR3 loop spans 16 amino acids. CDR1 and CDR2 (germline): KGHDR, SFDVKD. The CDR3 loop is CATSGLTGGDTGELFF. CDR3 in DNA: TGTGCCACCAGTGGCTTGACAGGGGGCGACACCGGGGAGCTGTTTTTT.

The gene calls are TRBV25-1 and TRBJ2-7; possibly TRBD1 for D (5 bases). Deletions cut 5 bases from V and 0 bases from J, with 11 bases between. The CDR3 length is 14 residues. CDR1 and CDR2 (germline): MGHDK, SYGVNS. The CDR3 spells CASSRSGNSYEQYF. DNA of the CDR3: TGTGCCAGCAGTCGTTCAGGGAACTCCTACGAGCAGTACTTC.

Concerning this clone: The junction differs from germline at one of its ends, possibly a read error. The J gene is TRBJ2-1, the V gene TRBV3-1 (or the pseudogene TRBV3-2); TRBD2 matches at 9 bases. This CDR3 comprises 16 residues. Germline-derived CDR1 and CDR2 are LGHDT and YNNKEL (reference sequence). The CDR3 coding sequence is TGTGCCAGCCGCCAAAGCGGGGGGCACTCCTACAATGAGCAGTTCTTC. Protein sequence: CASRQSGGHSYNEQFF.

This chain links TRBV2 with TRBJ2-1; 9 bases align to TRBD1. CDR1 is SNHLY and CDR2 is FYNNEI in the germline V gene. The CDR3 sequence is 13 residues long. J lost 8 bases, V lost 7 bases, and 6 bases had no gene match. The CDR3 nucleotides are TGTGCCAGCATGGGGACAGGGTTCGATGAGCAGTTCTTC. This translates into CASMGTGFDEQFF. The whole variable domain, remainder taken from reference TRBV2 and TRBJ2-1, is EPEVTQTPSHQVTQMGQEVILRCVPISNHLYFYWYRQILGQKVEFLVSFYNNEISEKSEIFDDQFSVERPDGSNFTLKIRSTKLEDSAMYFCASMGTGFDEQFFGPGTRLTVL.